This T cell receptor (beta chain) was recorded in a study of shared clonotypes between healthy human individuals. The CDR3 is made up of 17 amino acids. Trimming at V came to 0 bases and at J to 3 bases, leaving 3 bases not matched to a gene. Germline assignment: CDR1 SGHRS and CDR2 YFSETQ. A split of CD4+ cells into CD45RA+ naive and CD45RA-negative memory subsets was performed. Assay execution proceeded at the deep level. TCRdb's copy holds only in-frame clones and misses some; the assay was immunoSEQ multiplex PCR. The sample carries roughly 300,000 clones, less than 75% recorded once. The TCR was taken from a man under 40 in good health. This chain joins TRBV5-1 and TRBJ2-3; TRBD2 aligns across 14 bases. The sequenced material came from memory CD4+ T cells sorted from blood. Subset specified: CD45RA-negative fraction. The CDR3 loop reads CASSLGGLAGETDTQYF. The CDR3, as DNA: TGCGCCAGCAGCTTGGGGGGACTAGCGGGAGAAACAGATACGCAGTATTTT.